Detailed here is one T cell receptor (beta chain). The antigen is undetermined. This specimen belongs to a study of cytomegalovirus exposure and HLA in healthy donors. General study findings and limits: Prior analysis indicated that the majority of TCR beta V segments exhibited productivity approximately 90% or approximately 30% of the time.

Looked up from germline, CDR1 is SEHNR and CDR2 is FQNEAQ (reference sequence). The trim removed 11 bases at V and 1 base at J, leaving 7 bases unmatched. The length of the CDR3 is 14 residues. Both 60 Vbeta primers and 13 Jbeta primers went into the PCR. Assay: immunoSEQ multiplex PCR; the TCRdb copy retains only in-frame clones and omits some. The sample has about 200,000 clones; more than 80% are singletons. This clonotype originated in a man aged 25-40 years in good health and CMV-seronegative. Sequencing was done on a sample of PBMCs. The chain is built from TRBV7-9 and TRBJ2-3; 9 bases map to TRBD1. CDR3 amino acids: CAWGGTGRTDTQYF. DNA for the CDR3: TGTGCCTGGGGTGGGACAGGGCGCACAGATACGCAGTATTTT.